These T cell receptor beta chains were read from a single sample in a study of shared clonotypes between healthy human individuals. Clones were sequenced by immunoSEQ multiplex PCR, and TCRdb holds only the in-frame ones, with some missing. The sample carries hundreds of thousands of clones, approximately 96% recorded once. Sequencing used naive CD8+ T cells sorted from blood. The receptors were sampled from a young woman in good health. The CDR3 runs from the conserved cysteine through the conserved F or W. The order of the fields is CDR3 DNA, CDR3 protein, CDR3 length, clone size, D gene, V gene, J gene. The D gene is left open where the match is weak. Expanded clones get a size class; other rows say once, few or many, or leave the size out.

cdr3_nt: TGTGCCAGTAGTTCCCAAGGGGGGAGCAATCAGCCCCAGCATTTT
cdr3_aa: CASSSQGGSNQPQHF
cdr3_length: 15
clone_size: -
d_call: -
v_call: TRBV19
j_call: TRBJ1-5

cdr3_nt: TGTGCCAGCAGGCTCACAGGGGGACTCAATCAGCCCCAGCATTTT
cdr3_aa: CASRLTGGLNQPQHF
cdr3_length: 15
clone_size: -
d_call: TRBD1
v_call: TRBV27
j_call: TRBJ1-5

cdr3_nt: TGTGCCAGCAGTTTGGGGACAGGCGCGACCGGGGAGCTGTTTTTT
cdr3_aa: CASSLGTGATGELFF
cdr3_length: 15
clone_size: -
d_call: TRBD1
v_call: TRBV27
j_call: TRBJ2-2

cdr3_nt: TGTGCCAGCAGTTACCGGCAGGGGGCGTATGGCTACACCTTC
cdr3_aa: CASSYRQGAYGYTF
cdr3_length: 14
clone_size: -
d_call: TRBD1
v_call: TRBV27
j_call: TRBJ1-2

cdr3_nt: TGTGCCAGCAGTACAGTATCAACTAATGAAAAACTGTTTTTT
cdr3_aa: CASSTVSTNEKLFF
cdr3_length: 14
clone_size: -
d_call: -
v_call: TRBV28
j_call: TRBJ1-4

cdr3_nt: TGCGCCAGCAGCTTGCAGGCGGGAGAAGGGGCAGATACGCAGTATTTT
cdr3_aa: CASSLQAGEGADTQYF
cdr3_length: 16
clone_size: -
d_call: TRBD2
v_call: TRBV5-1
j_call: TRBJ2-3

cdr3_nt: TGTGCCACTGAGATCGGTCTTGTAGCGGGAGGGCCCCCCACATCGCCCACAGATACGCAGTATTTT
cdr3_aa: CATEIGLVAGGPPTSPTDTQYF
cdr3_length: 22
clone_size: -
d_call: TRBD2
v_call: TRBV19
j_call: TRBJ2-3

cdr3_nt: TGTGCCAGCAGCGCAAGCGGAGGGTGGGGAGATGGCTACACCTTC
cdr3_aa: CASSASGGWGDGYTF
cdr3_length: 15
clone_size: once
d_call: -
v_call: TRBV9
j_call: TRBJ1-2

cdr3_nt: TGTGCCAGCAGTCTCTTGACTAGCGGACGTTCGAGCGAGCAGTACTTC
cdr3_aa: CASSLLTSGRSSEQYF
cdr3_length: 16
clone_size: -
d_call: TRBD2
v_call: TRBV28
j_call: TRBJ2-7

cdr3_nt: TGTGCCAGTAGTATAATGGGTGTGGGGGCCAACGTCCTGACTTTC
cdr3_aa: CASSIMGVGANVLTF
cdr3_length: 15
clone_size: -
d_call: -
v_call: TRBV19
j_call: TRBJ2-6

cdr3_nt: TGTGCCAGTAGTGTGGTTGGGGGCTACAATGAGCAGTTCTTC
cdr3_aa: CASSVVGGYNEQFF
cdr3_length: 14
clone_size: -
d_call: -
v_call: TRBV19
j_call: TRBJ2-1

cdr3_nt: TGTGCCAGCAGTCCCCCCGGGTGGGAGACCCAGTACTTC
cdr3_aa: CASSPPGWETQYF
cdr3_length: 13
clone_size: -
d_call: -
v_call: TRBV28
j_call: TRBJ2-5

cdr3_nt: TGTGCCAGCAGATATGGACAGGGAAGTACTGAAGCTTTCTTT
cdr3_aa: CASRYGQGSTEAFF
cdr3_length: 14
clone_size: few
d_call: TRBD1
v_call: TRBV5-6
j_call: TRBJ1-1

cdr3_nt: TGTGCCAACCCGACAGGGGATCAGCAGTTCTTC
cdr3_aa: CANPTGDQQFF
cdr3_length: 11
clone_size: -
d_call: TRBD1
v_call: TRBV2
j_call: TRBJ2-1

cdr3_nt: TGTGCCAGCAGCTTAGGGAACGGAGTCTATGGCTACACCTTC
cdr3_aa: CASSLGNGVYGYTF
cdr3_length: 14
clone_size: -
d_call: -
v_call: TRBV13
j_call: TRBJ1-2

cdr3_nt: TGTGCCAGCAGCCCGCACAGGGTAACTAATGAAAAACTGTTTTTT
cdr3_aa: CASSPHRVTNEKLFF
cdr3_length: 15
clone_size: -
d_call: -
v_call: TRBV9
j_call: TRBJ1-4

cdr3_nt: TGCGCCAGCAGCCACTTAACAAGTTTAGATAACTATGGCTACACCTTC
cdr3_aa: CASSHLTSLDNYGYTF
cdr3_length: 16
clone_size: -
d_call: -
v_call: TRBV4-1
j_call: TRBJ1-2

cdr3_nt: TGTGCCAGCAGCTTGACCAGTGGATCCTACGAGCAGTACTTC
cdr3_aa: CASSLTSGSYEQYF
cdr3_length: 14
clone_size: -
d_call: -
v_call: TRBV5-6
j_call: TRBJ2-7

cdr3_nt: TGTGCCAGTAGTTTGACTAGCGGAGAATCCTACGAGCAGTACTTC
cdr3_aa: CASSLTSGESYEQYF
cdr3_length: 15
clone_size: -
d_call: TRBD2
v_call: TRBV19
j_call: TRBJ2-7

cdr3_nt: TGTGCCAGTAGCGCTACGGGGGGCCCCTACGAGCAGTACTTC
cdr3_aa: CASSATGGPYEQYF
cdr3_length: 14
clone_size: once
d_call: -
v_call: TRBV19
j_call: TRBJ2-7

cdr3_nt: TGCGCCAGCAGCCAAGATCCCCGGGTGGGTCAGCCCCAGCATTTT
cdr3_aa: CASSQDPRVGQPQHF
cdr3_length: 15
clone_size: -
d_call: -
v_call: TRBV4-1
j_call: TRBJ1-5

cdr3_nt: TGTGCCAGCAGCGGGCGAACCGGGACAGGGGTCCATGAGCAGTTCTTC
cdr3_aa: CASSGRTGTGVHEQFF
cdr3_length: 16
clone_size: -
d_call: TRBD1
v_call: TRBV9
j_call: TRBJ2-1

cdr3_nt: TGTGCCAGCAGCTTAAGTCCCCAAGGAACTGAAGCTTTCTTT
cdr3_aa: CASSLSPQGTEAFF
cdr3_length: 14
clone_size: -
d_call: -
v_call: TRBV7-9
j_call: TRBJ1-1

cdr3_nt: TGTGCCAGCAGTTTATGGGGTACTAGTATTGAGCAGTACTTC
cdr3_aa: CASSLWGTSIEQYF
cdr3_length: 14
clone_size: -
d_call: -
v_call: TRBV28
j_call: TRBJ2-7

cdr3_nt: TGTGCCAGCAGCCCAGGGACAGGGGGTTCGGCTTTCTTT
cdr3_aa: CASSPGTGGSAFF
cdr3_length: 13
clone_size: -
d_call: TRBD1
v_call: TRBV11-3
j_call: TRBJ1-1

cdr3_nt: TGTGCCAGCAGCTTTAGCACTGAAGCTTTCTTT
cdr3_aa: CASSFSTEAFF
cdr3_length: 11
clone_size: -
d_call: -
v_call: TRBV5-6
j_call: TRBJ1-1

cdr3_nt: TGTGCCAGCAGTGCAGGGGTCAATCAGCCCCAGCATTTT
cdr3_aa: CASSAGVNQPQHF
cdr3_length: 13
clone_size: -
d_call: -
v_call: TRBV28
j_call: TRBJ1-5

cdr3_nt: TGTGCCAGCAGCGTATCTTTAGCAGCGTCCTACGAGCAGTACTTC
cdr3_aa: CASSVSLAASYEQYF
cdr3_length: 15
clone_size: -
d_call: -
v_call: TRBV9
j_call: TRBJ2-7

cdr3_nt: TGTGCCAGCAGCTTAGTAGGGACCAACACAAAAGCTTTCTTT
cdr3_aa: CASSLVGTNTKAFF
cdr3_length: 14
clone_size: -
d_call: -
v_call: TRBV7-9
j_call: TRBJ1-1

cdr3_nt: TGTGCCAGCAGCTTCGGGACGAACACCGGGGAGCTGTTTTTT
cdr3_aa: CASSFGTNTGELFF
cdr3_length: 14
clone_size: -
d_call: -
v_call: TRBV7-9
j_call: TRBJ2-2

cdr3_nt: TGTGCCAGCAGCACCTCGGGACTAGCGGGAGGGAAGTACGAGCAGTACTTC
cdr3_aa: CASSTSGLAGGKYEQYF
cdr3_length: 17
clone_size: -
d_call: TRBD2
v_call: TRBV9
j_call: TRBJ2-7

cdr3_nt: TGTGCCAGCAGCTTAGCGGGAGGAACGAGCTCCTACGAGCAGTACTTC
cdr3_aa: CASSLAGGTSSYEQYF
cdr3_length: 16
clone_size: -
d_call: TRBD2
v_call: TRBV13
j_call: TRBJ2-7

cdr3_nt: TGTGCCAGCAGCTTAACCGGGACAGGGGAAGGCGAGCAGTACTTC
cdr3_aa: CASSLTGTGEGEQYF
cdr3_length: 15
clone_size: -
d_call: TRBD1
v_call: TRBV13
j_call: TRBJ2-7

cdr3_nt: TGTGCCACCGGGACAGTTACAGATACGCAGTATTTT
cdr3_aa: CATGTVTDTQYF
cdr3_length: 12
clone_size: -
d_call: TRBD1
v_call: TRBV28
j_call: TRBJ2-3

cdr3_nt: TGTGCCAGCAGTTTCGGCGGTGCCCTCTACTCCTACGAGCAGTACTTC
cdr3_aa: CASSFGGALYSYEQYF
cdr3_length: 16
clone_size: -
d_call: -
v_call: TRBV28
j_call: TRBJ2-7

cdr3_nt: TGTGCCAGCAACCAGGGGGCGGGAGTGGGGGATACGCAGTATTTT
cdr3_aa: CASNQGAGVGDTQYF
cdr3_length: 15
clone_size: -
d_call: -
v_call: TRBV6-5
j_call: TRBJ2-3

cdr3_nt: TGTGCCAGCAGCTTGGGGCGGAACACCGGGGAGCTGTTTTTT
cdr3_aa: CASSLGRNTGELFF
cdr3_length: 14
clone_size: -
d_call: -
v_call: TRBV5-8
j_call: TRBJ2-2

cdr3_nt: TGTGCCAGTGGGGACAGGGGGTCCTACGAGCAGTACTTC
cdr3_aa: CASGDRGSYEQYF
cdr3_length: 13
clone_size: -
d_call: TRBD1
v_call: TRBV6-5
j_call: TRBJ2-7

cdr3_nt: TGCGCCAGCAGCACCTCCTACGAGCAGTACTTC
cdr3_aa: CASSTSYEQYF
cdr3_length: 11
clone_size: -
d_call: -
v_call: TRBV5-1
j_call: TRBJ2-7

cdr3_nt: TGTGCCAGCAGTTACTCGGGGAGCCCGGTCGACAATGAGCAGTTCTTC
cdr3_aa: CASSYSGSPVDNEQFF
cdr3_length: 16
clone_size: -
d_call: -
v_call: TRBV6-5
j_call: TRBJ2-1

cdr3_nt: TGTGCCAGCAGTTTATCGCTAGCGGGAGCCACAGATACGCAGTATTTT
cdr3_aa: CASSLSLAGATDTQYF
cdr3_length: 16
clone_size: -
d_call: TRBD2
v_call: TRBV27
j_call: TRBJ2-3

cdr3_nt: TGTGCCAGCAGCTTACCGCCTCCTAGCTCCTACGAGCAGTACTTC
cdr3_aa: CASSLPPPSSYEQYF
cdr3_length: 15
clone_size: -
d_call: -
v_call: TRBV11-2
j_call: TRBJ2-7

cdr3_nt: TGTGCCAGCAAACCCGACAGGGGATTCAATCAGCCCCAGCATTTT
cdr3_aa: CASKPDRGFNQPQHF
cdr3_length: 15
clone_size: -
d_call: TRBD1
v_call: TRBV6-5
j_call: TRBJ1-5

cdr3_nt: TGCGCCAGCAGTGTAGGACGGGAGCGCTACAATGAGCAGTTCTTC
cdr3_aa: CASSVGRERYNEQFF
cdr3_length: 15
clone_size: -
d_call: -
v_call: TRBV10-2
j_call: TRBJ2-1

cdr3_nt: TGTGCCAGCAGCGCCGCGGGAGAAAACTCCAATGAGCAGTTCTTC
cdr3_aa: CASSAAGENSNEQFF
cdr3_length: 15
clone_size: -
d_call: TRBD2
v_call: TRBV5-4
j_call: TRBJ2-1